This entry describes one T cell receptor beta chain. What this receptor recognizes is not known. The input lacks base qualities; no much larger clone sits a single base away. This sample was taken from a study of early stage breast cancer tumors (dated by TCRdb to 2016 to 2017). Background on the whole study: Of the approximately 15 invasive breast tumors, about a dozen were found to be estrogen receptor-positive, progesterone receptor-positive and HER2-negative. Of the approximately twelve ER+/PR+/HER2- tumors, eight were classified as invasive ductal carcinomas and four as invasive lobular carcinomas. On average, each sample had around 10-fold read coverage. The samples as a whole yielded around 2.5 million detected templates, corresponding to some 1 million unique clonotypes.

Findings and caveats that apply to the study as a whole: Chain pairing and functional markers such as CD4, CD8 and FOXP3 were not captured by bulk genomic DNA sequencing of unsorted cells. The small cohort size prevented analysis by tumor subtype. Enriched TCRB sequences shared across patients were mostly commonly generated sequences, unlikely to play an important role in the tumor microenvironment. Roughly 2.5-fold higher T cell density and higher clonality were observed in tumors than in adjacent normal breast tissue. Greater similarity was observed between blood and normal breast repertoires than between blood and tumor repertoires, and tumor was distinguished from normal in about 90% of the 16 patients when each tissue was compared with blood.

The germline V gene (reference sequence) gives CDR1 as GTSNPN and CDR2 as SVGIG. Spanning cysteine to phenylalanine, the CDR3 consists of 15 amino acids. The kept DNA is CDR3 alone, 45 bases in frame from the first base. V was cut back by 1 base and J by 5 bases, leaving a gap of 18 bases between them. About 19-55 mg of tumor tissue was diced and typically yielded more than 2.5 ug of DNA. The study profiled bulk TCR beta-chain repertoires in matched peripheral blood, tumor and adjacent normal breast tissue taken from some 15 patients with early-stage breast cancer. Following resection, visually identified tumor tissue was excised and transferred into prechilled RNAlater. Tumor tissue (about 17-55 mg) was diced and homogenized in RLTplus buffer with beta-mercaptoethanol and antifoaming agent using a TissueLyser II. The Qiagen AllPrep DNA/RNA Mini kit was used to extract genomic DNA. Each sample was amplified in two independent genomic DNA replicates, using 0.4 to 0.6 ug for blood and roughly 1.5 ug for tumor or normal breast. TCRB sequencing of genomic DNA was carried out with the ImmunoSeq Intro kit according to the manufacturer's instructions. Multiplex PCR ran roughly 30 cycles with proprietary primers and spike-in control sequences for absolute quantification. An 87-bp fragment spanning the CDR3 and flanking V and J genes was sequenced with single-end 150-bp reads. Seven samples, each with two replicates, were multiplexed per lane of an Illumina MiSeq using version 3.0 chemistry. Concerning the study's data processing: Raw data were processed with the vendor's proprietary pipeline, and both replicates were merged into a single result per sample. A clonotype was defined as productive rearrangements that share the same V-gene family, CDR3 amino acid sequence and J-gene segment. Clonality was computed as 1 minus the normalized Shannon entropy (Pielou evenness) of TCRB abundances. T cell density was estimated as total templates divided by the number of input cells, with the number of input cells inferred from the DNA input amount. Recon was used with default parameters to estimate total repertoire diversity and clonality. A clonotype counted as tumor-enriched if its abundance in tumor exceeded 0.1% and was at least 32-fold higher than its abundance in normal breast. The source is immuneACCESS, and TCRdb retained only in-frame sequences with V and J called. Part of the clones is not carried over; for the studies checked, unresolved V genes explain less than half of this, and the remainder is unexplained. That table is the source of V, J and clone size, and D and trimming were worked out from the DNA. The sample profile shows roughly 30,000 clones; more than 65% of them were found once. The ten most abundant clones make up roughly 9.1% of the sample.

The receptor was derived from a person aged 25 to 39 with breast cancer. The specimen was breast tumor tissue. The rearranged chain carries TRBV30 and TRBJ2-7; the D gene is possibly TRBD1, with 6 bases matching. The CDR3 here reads CAWSGEGRGVDEQYF. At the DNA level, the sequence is TGTGCCTGGAGTGGAGAAGGCAGGGGTGTCGACGAGCAGTACTTC.